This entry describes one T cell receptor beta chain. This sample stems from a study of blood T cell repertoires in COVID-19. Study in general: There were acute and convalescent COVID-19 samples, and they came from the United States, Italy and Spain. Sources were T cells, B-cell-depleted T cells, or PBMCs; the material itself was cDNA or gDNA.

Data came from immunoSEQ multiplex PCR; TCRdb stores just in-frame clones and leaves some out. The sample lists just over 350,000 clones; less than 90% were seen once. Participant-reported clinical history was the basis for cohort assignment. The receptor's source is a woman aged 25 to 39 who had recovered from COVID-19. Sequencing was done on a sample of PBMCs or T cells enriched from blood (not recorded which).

This CDR3 is CASSLDRLAAGVYEQYF. CDR3 DNA sequence: TGTGCCAGCAGCTTAGATCGATTAGCAGCGGGAGTTTACGAGCAGTACTTC. The genes are TRBV11-2 and TRBJ2-7; 8 positions match TRBD2. The V segment lost 0 bases and the J segment 4 bases; nucleotides outside the gene matches: 11. Germline CDR1 and CDR2: SGHAT and FQNNGV. The CDR3 is 17 amino acids.